What follows are 32 T cell receptor beta chains derived from one specimen sequenced in a study of brain T cells in children with intractable seizures. The time point was: blood from clinic visit 5 months post-surgery; TSC patient then seizure free. Generated by immunoSEQ multiplex PCR, the TCRdb table keeps only in-frame clones and is missing some. The sample carries 300,000 to 400,000 clones, over 90% recorded once. The sample was peripheral blood, taken 4 to 5 months after surgery. The receptors here all came from a boy under three years old with tuberous sclerosis and intractable seizures.

V usage is TRBV29-1 and J usage is TRBJ1-4; 8 bases fit TRBD1. CDR3 size: 12 residues. The V gene's germline CDR1 is SQVTM and CDR2 ANQGSEA. The V segment lost 6 bases and the J segment 7 bases; nucleotides outside the gene matches: 4. This chain's CDR3 is CSVDTGGEKLFF. CDR3 DNA sequence: TGCAGCGTGGACACAGGGGGTGAAAAACTGTTTTTT.

The chain employs TRBV24-1 and TRBJ2-7; TRBD2 matches 7 bases. The CDR3 runs 14 residues. Losses at the gene ends were 5 bases for V and 2 bases for J; bases not matched to a gene: 5. CDR1 KGHDR and CDR2 SFDVKD come from the germline V gene. The CDR3 here is CATSAEGGPYEQYF. As DNA, the CDR3 is TGTGCCACCAGTGCTGAGGGAGGGCCCTACGAGCAGTACTTC.

The chain uses TRBV4-1 and TRBJ2-2; no definite D call. Germline V gene sequence: CDR1 MGHRA, CDR2 YSYEKL. Trimming took off 4 bases at V and 6 bases at J, with 15 bases between the two ends. The CDR3 loop spans 15 amino acids. CDR3 sequence: CASSRITTRAGELFF. The CDR3, as DNA: TGCGCCAGCAGCCGGATCACAACGCGCGCCGGGGAGCTGTTTTTT.

V gene TRBV6-5 combines with J gene TRBJ1-5; tentative D call: TRBD1 (5 bases). V dropped 6 bases and J dropped 0 bases, with 12 bases sitting between them. CDR3 length: 15 residues. Germline values: CDR1 MNHEY, CDR2 SVGAGI. CDR3 in DNA: TGTGCCAGCAGGGCAGGGTCCAATAGCAATCAGCCCCAGCATTTT. The encoded protein is CASRAGSNSNQPQHF.

The V gene is TRBV6-5, the J gene TRBJ2-1; D is perhaps TRBD1 or TRBD2 (5 bases each). Germline V gene data show CDR1 as MNHEY and CDR2 as SVGAGI. The CDR3 covers 14 residues. The V gene lost 7 bases and the J gene lost 1 base, with 11 bases spanning the gap. The CDR3 DNA sequence: TGTGCCAGCACCACCGGGGCGTCCTACAATGAGCAGTTCTTC. Translating it yields CASTTGASYNEQFF.

DNA for the CDR3: TGTGCCAGCAGTTTTTGGTCGGAGGGCTACACCTTC. This codes for CASSFWSEGYTF. This chain joins TRBV28 and TRBJ1-2; D call uncertain. The germline CDR1 and CDR2 sequences are MDHEN and SYDVKM. CDR3 length equals 12 residues. The V end was cut by 3 bases, the J end by 8 bases, with 10 bases between.

CDR3 in DNA: TGTGCCAGCAGTGGACTAGCGCTGTACAATGAGCAGTTCTTC. Protein sequence: CASSGLALYNEQFF. The chain recombines TRBV5-6 with TRBJ2-1; 9 nucleotides line up with TRBD2. The CDR3 consists of 14 residues. The germline CDR1 and CDR2 sequences are SGHDT and YYEEEE. V lost 5 bases to trimming and J lost 4 bases; unmatched junction nucleotides: 4.

V gene TRBV4-2 combines with J gene TRBJ1-5; TRBD1 matches at 8 bases. V lost 1 base to trimming and J lost 5 bases; unmatched junction nucleotides: 4. The CDR3 loop spans 15 amino acids. Germline-derived CDR1 and CDR2 are LGHNA and YNFKEQ. The CDR3 DNA sequence: TGTGCCAGCAGCCAAGGGGGACAGGCGCATCAGCCCCAGCATTTT. This gives the protein CASSQGGQAHQPQHF.

The chain couples TRBV2 to TRBJ1-2; TRBD1 matches at 8 bases. CDR1 is SNHLY, CDR2 FYNNEI, per germline. The junction had 15 bases not matched to a gene; V was cut back by 8 bases and J by 4 bases. The CDR3 consists of 16 residues. CDR3: CASSKAPGQEFYGYTF. CDR3 nucleotides: TGTGCCAGCTCCAAAGCACCGGGACAGGAATTCTATGGCTACACCTTC.

The chain employs TRBV6-5 and TRBJ1-1; D is unresolved. The CDR3 contains 11 residues. Germline CDR1 MNHEY, CDR2 SVGAGI. The V gene lost 5 bases and the J gene lost 3 bases, with 4 bases spanning the gap. The CDR3 reads CASSHYTEAFF. The DNA for the CDR3 is TGTGCCAGCAGTCACTACACTGAAGCTTTCTTT.

This sequence joins TRBV11-3 and TRBJ1-1; 7 nucleotides match TRBD1. The germline V gene has CDR1 SGHNT and CDR2 YENEEA. Trimming at V came to 3 bases and at J to 1 base, leaving 2 bases not matched to a gene. This CDR3 has 14 amino acids. The CDR3 is CASSLTGTNTEAFF. CDR3 bases: TGTGCCAGCAGCTTGACAGGGACGAACACTGAAGCTTTCTTT.

This chain links TRBV24-1 with TRBJ2-2; TRBD2 might be the D (5 bases). V lost 3 bases to trimming and J lost 7 bases, with 17 bases between them. From germline, CDR1 is KGHDR and CDR2 SFDVKD. The CDR3 length is 16 residues. The CDR3 loop is CATSDLTTLEGGELFF. CDR3 in DNA: TGTGCCACCAGTGATCTTACTACTCTCGAGGGCGGGGAGCTGTTTTTT.

CDR3 residues: CASSEARGQGNGYTF. The CDR3 bases are TGTGCCAGCAGTGAAGCTAGGGGACAGGGGAATGGCTACACCTTC. The rearrangement joins TRBV6-1 to TRBJ1-2; TRBD1 matches 10 bases. The CDR3 runs 15 residues. V trimming: 0 bases; J trimming: 6 bases; junction bases outside the gene matches: 4. CDR1 is MNHNS and CDR2 is SASEGT in the germline V gene.

As regards this clone: The sample holds other DNA sequences that translate to the same CDR3. V gene TRBV6-5 combines with J gene TRBJ2-1; no clear D gene. The CDR3 contains 13 residues. Germline CDR1 is MNHEY and CDR2 is SVGAGI. Trimming removed 5 bases at V and 4 bases at J, with 9 bases between. CDR3 loop: CASSPGPYNEQFF. Written as DNA, the CDR3 is TGTGCCAGCAGTCCCGGACCGTACAATGAGCAGTTCTTC.

V usage is TRBV28 and J usage is TRBJ2-7; 9 bases map to TRBD2. With 5 bases clipped from V and 7 bases from J, the junction kept 9 bases outside the gene matches. Germline assignment: CDR1 MDHEN and CDR2 SYDVKM. The CDR3 runs to 14 residues. The CDR3 loop is CASSLAGGRREQYF. The CDR3 DNA reads TGTGCCAGCAGTCTCGCGGGAGGGCGTCGGGAGCAGTACTTC. The complete variable domain, with remaining parts taken from reference TRBV28 and TRBJ2-7, reads DVKVTQSSRYLVKRTGEKVFLECVQDMDHENMFWYRQDPGLGLRLIYFSYDVKMKEKGDIPEGYSVSREKKERFSLILESASTNQTSMYLCASSLAGGRREQYFGPGTRLTVT.

The gene calls are TRBV19 and TRBJ2-7, with TRBD1 matching 8 bases. V shed 8 bases and J 4 bases; nucleotides not matched to a gene: 16. CDR1 and CDR2 (germline): LNHDA, SQIVND (reference sequence). The CDR3 consists of 16 residues. The CDR3 reads CASSYGTRGQVYEQYF. The CDR3 DNA reads as TGTGCCAGTTCATATGGGACCAGGGGGCAAGTATACGAGCAGTACTTC.

V usage is TRBV6-5 and J usage is TRBJ1-5, with 8 bases matching TRBD1. The germline V gene has CDR1 MNHEY and CDR2 SVGAGI. V shed 9 bases and J 7 bases; nucleotides not matched to a gene: 8. CDR3 length: 13 residues. CDR3 coding DNA: TGTGCCAGTCTACAGGGGGTTGGGCAGCCCCAGCATTTT. This gives the protein CASLQGVGQPQHF.

V gene TRBV10-3 combines with J gene TRBJ1-2; TRBD1 agrees at 9 bases. V was pared by 5 bases and J by 7 bases, with 5 bases of the junction left unmatched. Germline CDR1 reads ENHRY; CDR2 reads SYGVKD. The CDR3 has 13 residues. CDR3 protein: CAISQDRGIGYTF. The CDR3 nucleotides are TGTGCCATCAGTCAGGACAGGGGTATTGGCTACACCTTC.

This rearrangement joins TRBV9 to TRBJ2-6; D might be TRBD2 (6 bases). This CDR3 is built from 14 residues. Trimming removed 3 bases at V and 2 bases at J, with 6 bases between. Germline CDR1 SGDLS, CDR2 YYNGEE. In DNA form, the CDR3 reads TGTGCCAGCAGCGGACTAGCTGGGGCCAACGTCCTGACTTTC. Translation gives CASSGLAGANVLTF.

DNA of the CDR3: TGCGCCAGCAGTGAGAGGGGGGGGACAGGGTTCAGTTACGAGCAGTACTTC. Residues: CASSERGGTGFSYEQYF. The chain uses TRBV10-2 and TRBJ2-7; 9 bases agree with TRBD1. V lost 2 bases and J lost 4; bases outside the gene matches: 12. CDR1 is WSHSY and CDR2 is SAAADI in the germline V gene. The CDR3 contains 17 residues.

A single count supports this clone. This chain connects TRBV6-5 to TRBJ1-4; no firm D call. Trimming cost V 7 bases and J 3 bases, with 15 bases left between them. This CDR3 is built from 15 residues. Germline loops: CDR1 MNHEY, CDR2 SVGAGI. CDR3 region: CASKAFRTANEKLFF. For the CDR3, the DNA is TGTGCCAGCAAAGCGTTCAGGACGGCTAATGAAAAACTGTTTTTT.

This clone was recorded once. The chain recombines TRBV6-6 with TRBJ2-3; 12 positions match TRBD2. The length of the CDR3 is 15 residues. Germline V gene sequence: CDR1 MNHNY, CDR2 SVGAGI (reference sequence). Unmatched junction bases numbered 10, after V lost 6 bases and J lost 9 bases. The CDR3 coding sequence is TGTGCCAGCAGGAGGCTAGCGGGAGGGCCGGGGACGCAGTATTTT. It encodes CASRRLAGGPGTQYF.

This chain joins TRBV6-2 or TRBV6-3 and TRBJ2-3; maybe TRBD1 (5 bases). CDR1 MNHEY and CDR2 SVGEGT come from the germline V gene. This CDR3 contains 16 residues. The V end was cut by 2 bases, the J end by 0 bases, with 12 bases between. The CDR3 nucleotides read TGTGCCAGCAGTTACGGGGCGTTAGCTAGCACAGATACGCAGTATTTT. Its translation: CASSYGALASTDTQYF.

This clone was found once. The V and J genes are TRBV12-3 or TRBV12-4 and TRBJ2-7; the D gene is possibly TRBD1 (5 bases). This CDR3 is 13 amino acids long. V was trimmed by 6 bases and J by 0 bases, leaving 9 bases between them. DNA of the CDR3: TGTGCCAGCAGCACGGACACCTCCTACGAGCAGTACTTC. Protein product: CASSTDTSYEQYF.

This sequence joins TRBV7-9 and TRBJ1-2; TRBD1 matches at 11 bases. This CDR3 is built from 15 residues. The germline V gene encodes CDR1 SEHNR and CDR2 FQNEAQ (reference sequence). V shed 2 bases and J 7 bases; nucleotides not matched to a gene: 6. The CDR3 DNA reads TGTGCCAGCAGCTTATACGAGGACAGGGGGCTTGGCTACACCTTC. Residues: CASSLYEDRGLGYTF.

The chain combines TRBV7-2 with TRBJ2-1; D may be TRBD2 (6 bases). V shed 0 bases and J shed 6 bases, with 21 bases lying between them. Germline CDR1 is SGHTA and CDR2 is FQGNSA. The CDR3 is 18 residues long. The CDR3 here is CASSLAMFLALEGNEQFF. The CDR3 DNA reads as TGTGCCAGCAGCTTAGCGATGTTCCTAGCGCTGGAAGGCAATGAGCAGTTCTTC.

This rearrangement joins TRBV3-1 (or the pseudogene TRBV3-2) to TRBJ2-1; 9 bases map to TRBD2. The V and J ends lost 1 base and 0 bases, in that order; junction bases with no gene match: 4. The germline CDR1 and CDR2 sequences are LGHDT and YNNKEL (reference sequence). The CDR3 runs 17 residues. Here the CDR3 DNA reads TGTGCCAGCAGCCAAGGACTAGCGGCAAGCTCCTACAATGAGCAGTTCTTC. Translating it yields CASSQGLAASSYNEQFF.

V usage is TRBV13 and J usage is TRBJ1-1; the match to TRBD1 covers 9 bases. Germline CDR1 reads PRHDT; CDR2 reads FYEKMQ (reference sequence). The CDR3 is 15 amino acids. Germline trimming cut 5 bases from V and 7 bases from J; bases unmatched to any gene: 11. The CDR3 bases are TGTGCCAGCAGCACTCGGGACAGGGTGTTCCTTGAAGCTTTCTTT. It encodes CASSTRDRVFLEAFF.

The V and J genes are TRBV19 and TRBJ1-5; D remains unclear. The V gene lost 3 bases and the J gene lost 1 base, with 1 base spanning the gap. CDR1 is LNHDA and CDR2 is SQIVND in the germline V gene (reference sequence). There are 12 residues in the CDR3. The CDR3 DNA is TGTGCCAGTAGTATGAGCAATCAGCCCCAGCATTTT. It encodes CASSMSNQPQHF.

The chain joins TRBV3-1 (or the pseudogene TRBV3-2) to TRBJ1-5; 7 nucleotides align to TRBD1. CDR3 length: 14 amino acids. Germline V gene lookup returns CDR1 LGHDT and CDR2 YNNKEL (reference sequence). V shed 4 bases, J shed 4 bases, and the junction held 4 bases outside the gene matches. The CDR3 nucleotides are TGTGCCAGCAGCCCCGGGACAGATAATCAGCCCCAGCATTTT. Translation gives CASSPGTDNQPQHF.

The chain employs TRBV3-1 (or the pseudogene TRBV3-2) and TRBJ1-2; D ambiguous. With 2 bases removed from V and 7 bases from J, the gap between germline ends came to 14 bases. Germline V CDR1 and CDR2: LGHDT, YNNKEL (reference sequence). The CDR3 totals 14 residues. CDR3 DNA: TGTGCCAGCAGCCAATTCGGGGTGAGTCTTGGCTACACCTTC. The encoded protein is CASSQFGVSLGYTF.

The CDR3 coding sequence is TGTGCCAGCAGTGAGGGACAGGGGTCCAATGAGCAGTTCTTC. This encodes CASSEGQGSNEQFF. V gene TRBV6-4 combines with J gene TRBJ2-1, with 10 bases that match TRBD1. Germline V gene lookup returns CDR1 MRHNA and CDR2 SNTAGT. The CDR3 has 14 residues. With V trimmed by 3 bases and J by 6 bases, 2 bases remained unmatched.